This entry describes one T cell receptor (beta chain). The CDR3 totals 15 residues. Looked up from germline, CDR1 is SGHVS and CDR2 is FQNEAQ. V shed 6 bases, J shed 4 bases, and the junction held 4 bases outside the gene matches. The record originates from a study of blood T cell repertoires in COVID-19. Overall study: In each case, the material was cDNA or gDNA derived from T cells, B-cell-depleted T cells, or PBMCs.

Per the study methods: From reference gene primer amplification, estimates of nucleated cell counts were derived. Measured with immunoSEQ multiplex PCR; TCRdb has only the in-frame clones, and not every one. V and J calls plus clone size are reproduced from that table; the DNA served to infer D and trimming. The data hold 300,000 to 400,000 clones, with approximately 85% observed a single time. The TCR was taken from a human donor in a cohort sampled during active COVID-19. The sample was peripheral blood. The chain couples TRBV7-8 to TRBJ2-1; 12 bases align to TRBD2. The CDR3 spells CASSSSGGAYNEQFF. The CDR3 bases are TGTGCCAGCAGTTCTAGCGGGGGGGCATACAATGAGCAGTTCTTC.